Listed below are T cell receptor beta chains from one sample, sequenced in a study of cytomegalovirus exposure and HLA in healthy donors. The table came from immunoSEQ multiplex PCR; TCRdb's copy has only in-frame clones and leaves some out. The table records roughly 140,000 clones, about 80% of them present only once. Material for sequencing was PBMCs. The receptor source for this set is an older woman in good health and CMV-seropositive. Both conserved end residues are part of each CDR3. Each record gives: V gene, J gene, D gene, clone size, CDR3 protein, CDR3 DNA. The D gene is left open where the match is weak. Rows give clone size only sometimes, using once, few, many, or a class for an expanded clone.

>TRBV30|TRBJ2-2|-|-
CAWSVGPNTGGLFF
TGTGCCTGGAGTGTAGGCCCCAACACCGGGGGGCTGTTTTTT
>TRBV6-6|TRBJ1-1|-|-
CASSYSGRNTEAFF
TGTGCCAGCAGTTACTCGGGCAGGAACACTGAAGCTTTCTTT
>TRBV5-3|TRBJ2-1|-|-
CARSPIQGNNEQFF
TGTGCCAGAAGCCCCATCCAGGGAAACAATGAGCAGTTCTTC
>TRBV18|TRBJ2-1|-|once
CASSPMGGLGNEQFF
TGTGCCAGCTCACCCATGGGGGGTTTGGGGAATGAGCAGTTCTTC
>TRBV9|TRBJ2-3|TRBD2|-
CASSQESGRQPTDTQYF
TGTGCCAGCAGCCAAGAAAGCGGGAGGCAGCCCACAGATACGCAGTATTTT
>TRBV10-3|TRBJ2-1|TRBD2|-
CAIRAGTSGNNKDEQFF
TGTGCCATCAGAGCCGGGACTAGCGGGAATAACAAGGATGAGCAGTTCTTC
>TRBV4-1|TRBJ2-3|-|-
CASSLLTGDTQYF
TGCGCCAGCAGCCTTCTGACTGGTGATACGCAGTATTTT
>TRBV28|TRBJ1-1|-|-
CASSDRRNTEAFF
TGTGCCAGCAGTGACAGGCGGAACACTGAAGCTTTCTTT
>TRBV7-2|TRBJ2-5|-|-
CASSSGVLAQYF
TGTGCCAGCAGCTCGGGGGTGCTGGCCCAGTACTTC
>TRBV6-5|TRBJ2-7|TRBD1|-
CASSPQGLTYEQYF
TGTGCCAGCAGTCCACAGGGGTTAACCTACGAGCAGTACTTC
>TRBV10-3|TRBJ1-2|TRBD1|-
CAISPTGLQGGYTF
TGTGCCATCAGCCCGACAGGGCTTCAGGGTGGCTACACCTTC
>TRBV28|TRBJ2-1|-|-
CASSPWAGQGNEQFF
TGTGCCAGCAGTCCCTGGGCTGGCCAGGGTAATGAGCAGTTCTTC
>TRBV5-6|TRBJ2-7|-|-
CASSLGQALAGEQYF
TGTGCCAGCAGCTTGGGCCAGGCCCTCGCGGGGGAGCAGTACTTC
>TRBV4-1|TRBJ2-5|-|few
CASSHYRGETQYF
TGCGCCAGCAGCCATTACCGGGGGGAGACCCAGTACTTC
>TRBV7-8|TRBJ2-7|-|-
CASSLTSEGLYEQYF
TGTGCCAGCAGCCTCACGTCGGAGGGCTTGTACGAGCAGTACTTC
>TRBV19|TRBJ1-1|TRBD1|-
CASSRRTGTEAFF
TGTGCCAGTAGCCGCAGGACAGGGACAGAAGCTTTCTTT
>TRBV7-6|TRBJ2-3|-|-
CASSFTTGRDTQYF
TGTGCCAGCAGCTTCACGACAGGTCGGGATACGCAGTATTTT
>TRBV7-2|TRBJ2-7|TRBD2|-
CASSSGLAETLYEQYF
TGTGCCAGCAGCTCCGGACTAGCGGAGACTCTTTACGAGCAGTACTTC
>TRBV7-6|TRBJ2-5|TRBD2|-
CASSLGLLAGLLETQYF
TGTGCCAGCAGCTTGGGTTTGTTAGCGGGACTATTAGAGACCCAGTACTTC
>TRBV27|TRBJ1-2|-|once
CASSSGGGGYTF
TGTGCCAGCAGTTCGGGGGGCGGCGGCTACACCTTC
>TRBV5-1|TRBJ2-3|TRBD2|-
CASSLGPWRELPDTQYF
TGCGCCAGCAGCTTGGGTCCCTGGCGGGAGTTACCAGATACGCAGTATTTT
>TRBV5-1|TRBJ2-6|TRBD1|-
CASSPRTGSYSGANVLTF
TGCGCCAGCAGCCCGCGGACAGGATCTTACTCTGGGGCCAACGTCCTGACTTTC
>TRBV7-2|TRBJ2-1|TRBD1|-
CASSWTGEQFF
TGTGCCAGCAGCTGGACAGGGGAGCAGTTCTTC
>TRBV6-5|TRBJ1-6|-|once
CASGRDYNSPLHF
TGTGCCAGCGGACGGGACTATAATTCACCCCTCCACTTT
>TRBV29-1|TRBJ2-1|-|-
CSVEGTGESYNEQFF
TGCAGCGTTGAAGGGACGGGAGAGTCCTACAATGAGCAGTTCTTC
>TRBV5-6|TRBJ2-1|-|-
CASSPKGSGDPLYNEQFF
TGTGCCAGCAGCCCGAAGGGGTCTGGAGACCCTCTCTACAATGAGCAGTTCTTC
>TRBV27|TRBJ2-2|TRBD1|-
CASRGTGDTGELFF
TGTGCCAGCAGAGGGACAGGGGACACCGGGGAGCTGTTTTTT
>TRBV7-9|TRBJ1-5|TRBD1|-
CASSLGQAPGQPQHF
TGTGCCAGCAGCTTGGGACAGGCCCCCGGACAGCCCCAGCATTTT
>TRBV5-6|TRBJ1-1|-|-
CASSPRRVMNTEAFF
TGTGCCAGCAGCCCCCGACGGGTTATGAACACTGAAGCTTTCTTT
>TRBV5-1|TRBJ2-1|TRBD2|few
CASSLVQREVQEQFF
TGCGCCAGCAGCTTGGTCCAGCGGGAGGTCCAGGAGCAGTTCTTC
>TRBV7-8|TRBJ2-7|TRBD2|-
CASSMGLAESWEQYF
TGTGCCAGCAGCATGGGACTAGCGGAGTCCTGGGAGCAGTACTTC
>TRBV7-9|TRBJ1-2|-|-
CASSFRGHGYTF
TGTGCCAGCAGCTTCAGGGGCCATGGCTACACCTTC
>TRBV5-4|TRBJ2-2|-|-
CASSLPGQNTGELFF
TGTGCCAGCAGCTTGCCTGGGCAGAACACCGGGGAGCTGTTTTTT
>TRBV10-3|TRBJ1-5|-|-
CAISAQGGNQPQHF
TGTGCCATCAGTGCACAGGGAGGGAATCAGCCCCAGCATTTT
>TRBV5-6|TRBJ2-1|TRBD1|-
CASSSPRTGAHEQFF
TGTGCCAGCAGCTCCCCGCGGACAGGGGCTCATGAGCAGTTCTTC
>TRBV7-3|TRBJ2-3|-|-
CASSRDSNTDTQYF
TGTGCCAGCAGCCGGGACTCCAACACAGATACGCAGTATTTT
>TRBV27|TRBJ1-2|-|once
CASSSYPVGTYGYTF
TGTGCCAGCAGTTCCTACCCCGTCGGTACCTATGGCTACACCTTC
>TRBV2|TRBJ1-2|TRBD1|-
CASSGDRGYTF
TGTGCCAGCAGTGGGGACAGAGGCTACACCTTC
>TRBV4-3|TRBJ1-3|-|-
CASSQQTGSGNTIYF
TGCGCCAGCAGCCAACAGACAGGTTCTGGAAACACCATATATTTT
>TRBV29-1|TRBJ2-5|TRBD1|-
CSVERTGGRETQYF
TGCAGCGTTGAAAGGACAGGGGGCCGGGAGACCCAGTACTTC
>TRBV7-2|TRBJ2-1|-|-
CASSLASSLTYKQFF
TGTGCCAGCAGCTTAGCGTCTAGCCTCACCTACAAGCAGTTCTTC
>TRBV19|TRBJ2-7|TRBD2|-
CASSMGLGEGEQYF
TGTGCCAGTAGTATGGGACTAGGGGAAGGGGAGCAGTACTTC
>TRBV29-1|TRBJ2-7|TRBD2|once
CSVGELAGLSEQYF
TGCAGCGTTGGGGAACTAGCGGGATTAAGCGAGCAGTACTTC
>TRBV25-1|TRBJ2-7|TRBD2|-
CASSEWGGNNEQYF
TGTGCCAGCAGTGAATGGGGGGGGAACAACGAGCAGTACTTC
>TRBV4-2|TRBJ2-1|-|once
CASSPNPGEQFF
TGTGCCAGCAGCCCGAACCCGGGAGAGCAGTTCTTC
>TRBV15|TRBJ1-1|-|-
CATGRGGTEAFF
TGTGCCACAGGAAGGGGGGGCACTGAAGCTTTCTTT
>TRBV7-9|TRBJ1-2|-|-
CASSPAPGSYGYTF
TGTGCCAGCAGCCCCGCGCCGGGGTCCTATGGCTACACCTTC
>TRBV4-1|TRBJ2-1|TRBD2|-
CASSQVGLAAMSSYNEQFF
TGCGCCAGCAGCCAAGTGGGACTAGCGGCCATGAGCTCCTACAATGAGCAGTTCTTC
>TRBV14|TRBJ2-3|-|-
CASRQGGSTDTQYF
TGTGCCAGCAGGCAGGGGGGCAGCACAGATACGCAGTATTTT
>TRBV7-2|TRBJ2-2|-|-
CASSLAGTGELFF
TGTGCCAGCAGCTTAGCCGGCACCGGGGAGCTGTTTTTT
>TRBV27|TRBJ2-7|-|-
CASSLGGQALREQYF
TGTGCCAGCAGTTTAGGGGGCCAGGCACTTAGGGAGCAGTACTTC
>TRBV19|TRBJ2-7|-|-
CASSIKAGYEQYF
TGTGCCAGTAGTATAAAAGCGGGCTACGAGCAGTACTTC